The 18 T cell receptor beta chains below all came from one sample that was sequenced in a study of T cell responses to AZD1222 COVID-19 vaccine. Sequencing was performed with immunoSEQ multiplex PCR; in TCRdb, only in-frame clones are kept and a portion is missing. This table has 100,000 to 150,000 clones, approximately 90% appearing once. The source was peripheral blood, collected on day 0 of AZD1222 vaccination. These receptors came from an adult in good health.

In DNA form, the CDR3 reads TGTGCCAGCAGTGACGACCCTAGCGGGAGCACAGATACGCAGTATTTT. Translation: CASSDDPSGSTDTQYF. The chain couples TRBV6-4 to TRBJ2-3, with 8 positions matching TRBD2. The CDR3 runs to 16 residues. The junction had 4 bases not matched to a gene; V was cut back by 2 bases and J by 0 bases. Germline V lookup: CDR1 MRHNA, CDR2 SNTAGT.

The chain couples TRBV3-1 (or the pseudogene TRBV3-2) to TRBJ1-4; 9 bases are shared with TRBD1. This CDR3 has 14 residues. Germline V gives CDR1 LGHDT, CDR2 YNNKEL (reference sequence). V trimming: 4 bases; J trimming: 8 bases; junction bases outside the gene matches: 5. CDR3 amino acids: CASSPGTGREKLFF. For the CDR3, the DNA is TGTGCCAGCAGCCCCGGGACAGGGAGGGAAAAACTGTTTTTT.

This clone was recorded once. V and J are TRBV23-1 and TRBJ2-7; D ambiguous. TRBV23-1 is marked as an open reading frame, function uncertain. This CDR3 has 17 amino acids. Trimming removed 3 bases at V and 2 bases at J, with 20 bases between. The CDR3 DNA follows: TGCGCCAGCAGTCACCCCGATCGGCTCCGAAAACCCTACGAGCAGTACTTC. Protein product: CASSHPDRLRKPYEQYF.

A word on this clone: The same CDR3 arises from other DNA sequences in this sample as well. This rearrangement joins TRBV19 to TRBJ1-2; 7 positions match TRBD1. V was clipped by 6 bases and J by 3 bases; unmatched bases: 1. The CDR3 consists of 12 residues. The germline V gene has CDR1 LNHDA and CDR2 SQIVND (reference sequence). CDR3 coding DNA: TGTGCCAGTAGCACAGGGGACTATGGCTACACCTTC. Its translation is CASSTGDYGYTF.

Only one count was recorded for this clone. Sequence at one end of the junction differs from germline and may be a read error. The rearrangement links TRBV19 to TRBJ2-3; TRBD2 aligns across 8 bases. The CDR3 covers 12 residues. Germline values: CDR1 LNHDA, CDR2 SQIVND (reference sequence). The CDR3 protein is CASSSLRGTSRF. The CDR3 DNA reads as TGTGCCAGTAGTAGCCTACGCGGGACTAGTCGTTTT. Full variable domain (rest looked up from reference TRBV19 and TRBJ2-3): DGGITQSPKYLFRKEGQNVTLSCEQNLNHDAMYWYRQDPGQGLRLIYYSQIVNDFQKGDIAEGYSVSREKKESFPLTVTSAQKNPTAFYLCASSSLRGTSRFGPGTRLTVL.

This chain connects TRBV6-5 to TRBJ2-7; 8 bases match TRBD1. This CDR3 contains 12 residues. The trim removed 6 bases at V and 7 bases at J, leaving 5 bases unmatched. The germline V gene encodes CDR1 MNHEY and CDR2 SVGAGI. This CDR3 is CASSQGQGEQYF. CDR3 DNA sequence: TGTGCCAGCAGCCAAGGACAGGGTGAGCAGTACTTC.

The rearrangement joins TRBV7-6 to TRBJ1-2; tentatively, D is TRBD1 (6 bases). The germline V and J ends were trimmed by 5 bases and 3 bases, with 10 bases remaining between them. The CDR3 is 13 residues long. Germline CDR1 is SGHVS and CDR2 is FNYEAQ. The CDR3 sequence: CASSPRQDYGYTF. The CDR3 DNA reads TGTGCCAGCAGCCCGAGACAGGACTATGGCTACACCTTC.

This chain uses TRBV27 with TRBJ2-2, with D uncertain. V lost 3 bases and J lost 5, with 7 bases in between. The V gene's germline CDR1 is MNHEY and CDR2 SMNVEV (reference sequence). CDR3 length equals 13 residues. The CDR3 here is CASSLAATGELFF. CDR3 DNA: TGTGCCAGCAGTTTGGCTGCTACCGGGGAGCTGTTTTTT.

The table lists this clone with a few counts. The chain links TRBV10-2 to TRBJ1-1, with 10 bases fitting TRBD1. Unmatched junction bases numbered 3, after V lost 4 bases and J lost 7 bases. The CDR3 runs 13 residues. Germline V gene data show CDR1 as WSHSY and CDR2 as SAAADI. DNA of the CDR3: TGCGCCAGCAGTGGGACAGGGGGTTTTGAAGCTTTCTTT. Protein: CASSGTGGFEAFF.

This clone was picked up one time. This chain links TRBV7-9 with TRBJ1-1; a weak D match, TRBD1 (6 bases). V dropped 6 bases and J dropped 8 bases, with 19 bases sitting between them. The germline gives CDR1 SEHNR, CDR2 FQNEAQ (reference sequence). The CDR3 sequence is 14 residues long. This chain's CDR3 is CASRSPGEQTEAFF. The CDR3 DNA is TGTGCCAGCAGGAGTCCAGGGGAACAGACAGAAGCTTTCTTT. The full variable domain, completed using reference TRBV7-9 and TRBJ1-1, is DTGVSQNPRHKITKRGQNVTFRCDPISEHNRLYWYRQTLGQGPEFLTYFQNEAQLEKSRLLSDRFSAERPKGSFSTLEIQRTEQGDSAMYLCASRSPGEQTEAFFGQGTRLTVV.

The chain couples TRBV29-1 to TRBJ2-7; 7 nucleotides agree with TRBD1. Germline V gene data show CDR1 as SQVTM and CDR2 as ANQGSEA. Trimming at V came to 7 bases and at J to 5 bases, leaving 11 bases not matched to a gene. The CDR3 length is 13 residues. Here the CDR3 reads CSAAGTQGNEQYF. CDR3 bases: TGCAGCGCTGCCGGGACACAGGGGAACGAGCAGTACTTC.

The chain employs TRBV6-5 and TRBJ2-3, with D hard to call. CDR1 is MNHEY and CDR2 is SVGAGI in the germline V gene. The CDR3 has 13 amino acids. V was clipped by 4 bases and J by 2 bases, with 7 bases between them. The CDR3 spells CASSSDFTDTQYF. The CDR3 region has the DNA TGTGCCAGCAGTTCGGATTTCACAGATACGCAGTATTTT.

This chain joins TRBV27 and TRBJ1-2; TRBD1 aligns across 7 bases. The CDR3 spans 15 residues. With 5 bases clipped from V and 7 bases from J, the junction kept 13 bases outside the gene matches. Germline values: CDR1 MNHEY, CDR2 SMNVEV (reference sequence). CDR3: CASSTSQGPFRGYTF. The CDR3, as DNA: TGTGCCAGCAGTACCTCACAGGGGCCCTTTCGTGGCTACACCTTC.

V and J are TRBV6-5 and TRBJ1-6; TRBD1 matches 9 bases. This CDR3 contains 15 residues. CDR1 is MNHEY, CDR2 SVGAGI, per germline. V was pared by 4 bases and J by 7 bases, with 5 bases of the junction left unmatched. The CDR3 sequence: CASSSSGQGNSPLHF. The CDR3 bases are TGTGCCAGCAGTTCATCTGGACAGGGGAATTCACCCCTCCACTTT.

V usage is TRBV5-4 and J usage is TRBJ2-7, with D perhaps matching TRBD1 (5 bases). The V end was cut by 2 bases, the J end by 0 bases, with 6 bases between. Germline-derived CDR1 and CDR2 are SGHNT and YYREEE (reference sequence). The CDR3 totals 13 residues. The CDR3 region has the DNA TGTGCCAGCAGCTTACAGGCCTCCTACGAGCAGTACTTC. Translated: CASSLQASYEQYF.

This rearrangement joins TRBV18 to TRBJ1-1, with D perhaps TRBD1 (5 bases). This CDR3 region has 18 residues. Germline CDR1 KGHSH, CDR2 LQKENI. V was trimmed by 1 base and J by 1 base, leaving 19 bases between them. The CDR3 sequence: CASSPRAGVGGTNTEAFF. CDR3 nucleotide sequence: TGTGCCAGCTCACCACGAGCAGGTGTGGGGGGGACGAACACTGAAGCTTTCTTT.

CDR3 nucleotides: TGTGCCAGCAGTAGGGGGACAGACAATCAGCCCCAGCATTTT. It is translated as CASSRGTDNQPQHF. The chain employs TRBV6-5 and TRBJ1-5; 7 bases are a match to TRBD1. The CDR3 covers 14 residues. Germline V gene sequence: CDR1 MNHEY, CDR2 SVGAGI. J lost 3 bases, V lost 5 bases, and 4 bases had no gene match.

V is TRBV18 and J is TRBJ2-7; maybe TRBD1 (5 bases). The CDR3 extends over 13 amino acids. The V end lost 7 bases, the J end lost 2 bases, and 12 bases lay between the germline ends. Germline lookup yields CDR1 KGHSH and CDR2 LQKENI. The CDR3 here is CASWGLSPYEQYF. CDR3 nucleotides: TGTGCCAGCTGGGGCCTCAGCCCCTACGAGCAGTACTTC.